What follows describes a single T cell receptor (beta chain). There are a few counts of this clonotype. The specificity of this receptor is unknown. The sample holds no much larger clone one base away, and base qualities are not on file. This sample was taken from a study of identical twins (dated by TCRdb to 2016 to 2017). About the full investigation: The study deep-sequenced TCR alpha and beta repertoires from monozygotic twins, unrelated adults of various ages and cord blood to test whether fetal clonotypes persist. To rule out contamination, the twin experiments were replicated at different times with different library preparation protocols.

All donors were healthy Caucasians. The paper's findings and limits, for the study overall: Fewer insertions were carried by abundant cord blood beta clonotypes, a similar but weaker trend appeared in young adult naive repertoires, and no such trend appeared in memory repertoires. Invariant T cells such as MAIT and iNKT could partly confound zero-insertion analyses, although diverse VJ usage argued against such confounding for most clonotypes. Recombination models systematically underestimated out-of-frame TCR alpha sharing in monozygotic twins but agreed with sharing between unrelated individuals. Out-of-frame TCR alpha sequences shared between twins showed an excess of low generation-probability sequences compared with coincidental sharing between unrelated individuals. A weaker excess of twin sharing was found in beta out-of-frame sequences because the signal-to-noise ratio was lowered by fewer shared sequences. Conclusions relied on cross-sectional statistical analysis, since the same donors could not be followed over many years.

Library preparation employed 5' RACE. The sample was run on an Illumina HiSeq 2000. Template switching added a universal primer binding site, and the final cDNA carried a unique molecular identifier that allowed TCR cDNA molecules to be counted accurately. First-strand cDNA for TCR alpha and beta chains was synthesized from specific primers in the conserved constant-segment region. Each cDNA library was double barcoded, with a SMART-Mk sample barcode plus Illumina barcodes, to control for contamination. TruSeq adapter sequences, together with Illumina sample barcodes, were added in two successive PCR steps. The TCR alpha and beta cDNA libraries were sequenced on the Illumina HiSeq platform using custom primers. The study's processing was this. Raw reads were processed with MiGEC to extract unique molecular identifiers, and MiXCR was used to determine CDR3 positions. For each individual, recombination models were inferred using an EM algorithm with the repgenHMM and IGoR tools. Shared clonotypes were analyzed with the tcR package in R, and sharing was normalized by the product of cloneset sizes. To study raw recombination free of thymic and clonal selection effects, out-of-frame nonproductive sequences were analyzed. TCRdb passed the public sequencing reads through fastp at Q25 and MiXCR, retaining productive beta sequences. Each entry is one CDR3 protein sequence, shown with its most common DNA and genes. What appears here as the V and J calls and clone size reflects TCRdb's work, not the paper's. This sample has about 1.7 million distinct CDR3 sequences in its table, and less than 40% of those were observed once. 0.25% to 0.3% of the sample rests with the top ten.

From its cysteine to its phenylalanine, the CDR3 spans 20 amino acids. The entry retains the CDR3 DNA only, 60 bases that are in frame from base 1. V lost 3 bases and J lost 6 bases; the stretch between them is 27 bases long. The TCR comes from a newborn girl in good health. The sample was cord blood. Recombination connected TRBV12-3 or TRBV12-4 to TRBJ1-6; the D segment could be TRBD1, given 5 matching bases. Here is the DNA: TGTGCCAGCAGTTTCAACCATACTGGAAGTATGAGTGGGACTAATTCACCCCTCCACTTT. Translated, this is CASSFNHTGSMSGTNSPLHF.